These 24 T cell receptor beta chains came from one sample sequenced in a study of kidney transplant recipient with SARS-CoV-2 infection. TCRdb ran MiXCR on the reads and lists one entry per CDR3 protein. The sample holds under 250,000 distinct CDR3 sequences, under 35% seen once. Specimen: a blood sample, collected at baseline and between days 110 and 120 from a kidney transplant recipient. These receptor sequences come from a male patient in his thirties who had COVID-19 and was a kidney transplant recipient. These T cells may partly come from the graft donor.

For this clonotype: This sequence may be a read error, since a much larger clone differs from it by one base. The CDR3 sequence: CASSPPDREETQYF. Written as DNA, the CDR3 is TGTGCCAGCAGCCCTCCGGACAGGGAAGAGACCCAGTACTTC. The genes are TRBV7-6 and TRBJ2-5; 8 nucleotides agree with TRBD1. The length of the CDR3 is 14 residues. Germline V gene lookup returns CDR1 SGHVS and CDR2 FNYEAQ. V trimming: 5 bases; J trimming: 3 bases; junction bases outside the gene matches: 5.

The chain employs TRBV5-1 and TRBJ2-5; unclear D gene. V was cut by 0 bases and J by 6 bases, with 9 bases left in between. The CDR3 extends over 13 amino acids. The germline gives CDR1 SGHRS, CDR2 YFSETQ. DNA for the CDR3: TGCGCCAGCAGCTTGGAAGAGGAGCAGACCCAGTACTTC. It is translated as CASSLEEEQTQYF. The whole variable domain, filled in from reference TRBV5-1 and TRBJ2-5, reads KAGVTQTPRYLIKTRGQQVTLSCSPISGHRSVSWYQQTPGQGLQFLFEYFSETQRNKGNFPGRFSGRQFSNSRSEMNVSTLELGDSALYLCASSLEEEQTQYFGPGTRLLVL.

The chain is built from TRBV19 and TRBJ2-3; D unresolved. The CDR3 runs 11 residues. From germline, CDR1 is LNHDA and CDR2 SQIVND (reference sequence). Trimming removed 7 bases from V and 0 bases from J, with 2 bases in between. The CDR3 spells CASTSTDTQYF. CDR3 DNA: TGTGCCAGTACTAGCACAGATACGCAGTATTTT.

This clonotype was seen only once. A much larger clone lies one base from this, so it may be a read error. The genes are TRBV5-6 and TRBJ1-5, with 10 positions matching TRBD1. This CDR3 is 14 amino acids long. Germline loops: CDR1 SGHDT, CDR2 YYEEEE. The DNA of the CDR3 is TGTGCCAGCGGCTTTGGACAGGGGGTCCAGCCCCAGCATTTT. It translates to CASGFGQGVQPQHF.

This clonotype was counted ten times or more. This chain joins TRBV12-3 or TRBV12-4 and TRBJ2-1; 8 bases line up with TRBD1. Trimming cost V 7 bases and J 4 bases; bases outside gene matches: 6. This CDR3 comprises 14 residues. The CDR3 sequence is CASNTGGRYNEQFF. CDR3 DNA: TGTGCCAGCAATACAGGGGGACGGTACAATGAGCAGTTCTTC.

This clonotype was seen ten or more times. The rearrangement uses TRBV20-1 and TRBJ2-2, with a weak D call TRBD1 (6 bases). Germline CDR1 DFQATT, CDR2 SNEGSKA (reference sequence). Trimming took 5 bases from V and 0 from J, leaving 10 bases between them. The CDR3 totals 14 residues. CDR3 amino acids: CSAFDRTNTGELFF. CDR3 DNA sequence: TGCAGTGCTTTCGACAGGACGAACACCGGGGAGCTGTTTTTT.

There are many counts of this clonotype. V and J are TRBV2 and TRBJ2-3; D gene unclear. The CDR3 is 14 amino acids. CDR1 SNHLY and CDR2 FYNNEI come from the germline V gene. V lost 2 bases, J lost 4 bases, and 10 bases lay in between. The CDR3 DNA sequence: TGTGCCAGCAGTGAAAGCCTGAGGTCAGATACGCAGTATTTT. It yields the protein CASSESLRSDTQYF.

The chain is built from TRBV9 and TRBJ2-1; tentatively, D is TRBD1 or TRBD2 (5 bases each). The CDR3 has 14 residues. CDR1 and CDR2 (germline): SGDLS, YYNGEE. The V gene lost 3 bases and the J gene lost 7 bases, with 14 bases spanning the gap. The DNA of the CDR3 is TGTGCCAGCAGCGGGGACCCGTACGTGAATGAGCAGTTCTTC. Residues: CASSGDPYVNEQFF.

This clonotype was observed at least ten times. The chain couples TRBV3-2 to TRBJ2-7; the D call in the table, TRBD2, was not verified against the DNA. TRBV3-2 is flagged as a pseudogene. This CDR3 has 14 amino acids. CDR3 sequence: CASSPYTSGDEQYF. Written as DNA, the CDR3 is TGTGCCAGCAGCCCCTACACTAGCGGCGACGAGCAGTACTTC.

This clonotype was observed at least ten times. The chain couples TRBV12-3 or TRBV12-4 to TRBJ1-4, with 10 bases identical to TRBD1. The CDR3 contains 15 residues. The junction had 8 bases not matched to a gene; V was cut back by 3 bases and J by 10 bases. The CDR3 DNA reads as TGTGCCAGCAGTTTCGCCGGGACAGGGGAGCGAAAACTGTTTTTT. This codes for CASSFAGTGERKLFF.

This clonotype was observed many times. The gene calls are TRBV10-3 and TRBJ2-2, with 7 bases identical to TRBD1. This CDR3 has 16 amino acids. Trimming removed 10 bases from V and 0 bases from J; junction bases left unmatched: 11. The V gene's germline CDR1 is ENHRY and CDR2 SYGVKD. The CDR3 here is CASNRGTPTNTGELFF. The CDR3 nucleotides read TGTGCCAGCAACAGGGGAACCCCCACGAACACCGGGGAGCTGTTTTTT.

A word on this clonotype: This may stem from a read error, because a much larger clone lies one nucleotide away. The rearrangement joins TRBV7-8 to TRBJ2-2; 11 bases align to TRBD1. Germline V gives CDR1 SGHVS, CDR2 FQNEAQ. CDR3 length equals 16 residues. Trimming took 5 bases from V and 6 from J; bases not matched to a gene: 8. The CDR3 bases are TGTGCCAGCAGCCTCCGGGACAGGGGGTGCCCCGGGGAGCTGTTTTTT. Protein product: CASSLRDRGCPGELFF.

This clonotype was counted many times. The chain is built from TRBV7-2 and TRBJ1-2; no reliable D call. Looked up from germline, CDR1 is SGHTA and CDR2 is FQGNSA. The CDR3 is made up of 17 amino acids. Trimming removed 5 bases at V and 4 bases at J, with 23 bases between. In nucleotides, the CDR3 is TGTGCCAGCAGCAACATGCGCAGAGACGGAAAGACCTATGGCTACACCTTC. Encoded protein: CASSNMRRDGKTYGYTF.

This clonotype was recorded a few times. The chain combines TRBV4-2 with TRBJ2-3; TRBD2 matches at 13 bases. From germline, CDR1 is LGHNA and CDR2 YNFKEQ. The ends lost 1 base at V and 0 bases at J; junction bases unmatched: 10. This CDR3 is built from 20 residues. CDR3 residues: CASSQVPTSGGSSSTDTQYF. CDR3 sequence (DNA): TGTGCCAGCAGCCAAGTCCCGACTAGCGGGGGGTCCTCAAGCACAGATACGCAGTATTTT.

This clonotype has a handful of counts. A single base separates this from a much larger clone, so it may be a read error. The chain links TRBV12-3 or TRBV12-4 to TRBJ1-2; D ambiguous. The length of the CDR3 is 17 residues. The V end was cut by 5 bases, the J end by 4 bases, with 23 bases between. The CDR3 region is CASSHVRTAGRTYGYTF. CDR3 in DNA: TGTGCCAGCAGTCACGTTCGCACAGCAGGAAGGACCTATGGCTACACCTTC.

This chain uses TRBV2 with TRBJ1-2; TRBD1 agrees at 10 bases. This CDR3 is 14 amino acids long. V shed 6 bases, J shed 4 bases, and the junction held 5 bases outside the gene matches. Germline V gene sequence: CDR1 SNHLY, CDR2 FYNNEI. The CDR3 DNA reads TGTGCCAGCAGGCCGGGACAGGGGACCTATGGCTACACCTTC. Its protein product is CASRPGQGTYGYTF.

Ten or more counts support this clonotype. The rearrangement uses TRBV4-3 and TRBJ2-3, with D perhaps TRBD1 (6 bases). The CDR3 spans 16 residues. Looked up from germline, CDR1 is LGHNA and CDR2 is YSLEER. V was shortened by 0 bases and J by 5 bases, with 15 bases between the two germline ends. The CDR3 is CASSQDPPGDRDTQYF. The CDR3 coding sequence is TGCGCCAGCAGCCAAGATCCCCCAGGGGACCGAGATACGCAGTATTTT.

The chain is built from TRBV5-1 and TRBJ2-3; possibly TRBD2 for D (5 bases). V lost 4 bases, J lost 2 bases, and 17 bases lay in between. There are 16 residues in the CDR3. The germline gives CDR1 SGHRS, CDR2 YFSETQ. CDR3 loop: CASSRRPVDSTDTQYF. CDR3 DNA: TGCGCCAGCAGCCGGCGCCCCGTGGACTCCACAGATACGCAGTATTTT.

Ten or more counts support this clonotype. V and J are TRBV6-5 and TRBJ2-2, with 9 bases fitting TRBD1. V lost 8 bases, J lost 4 bases, and 5 bases stayed unmatched. This CDR3 has 14 residues. Germline loops: CDR1 MNHEY, CDR2 SVGAGI. CDR3 protein: CASGQGWGTGELFF. In nucleotides, the CDR3 is TGTGCCAGCGGACAGGGGTGGGGCACCGGGGAGCTGTTTTTT.

In regard to this clonotype: With a far larger clone one base away, a read error is the likely cause. V gene TRBV18 combines with J gene TRBJ2-4; 8 bases are shared with TRBD2. The DNA end is a closer match to TRBJ2-7, so the J assignment may be wrong. CDR1 and CDR2 (germline): KGHSH, LQKENI. The CDR3 runs 15 residues. CDR3 residues: CASSSRGSGSHEQYF. CDR3 DNA: TGTGCCAGCTCATCTCGGGGCAGCGGGAGCCACGAGCAGTACTTC.

This clonotype was observed at least ten times. The chain uses TRBV6-2 or TRBV6-3 and TRBJ2-7; TRBD2 is a possible D gene (6 bases). In germline, CDR1 is MNHEY, CDR2 SVGEGT. This CDR3 is built from 16 residues. V was cut by 3 bases and J by 4 bases, with 19 bases left in between. CDR3 sequence reads: CASSYSGKGSSYEQYF. As DNA, the CDR3 is TGTGCCAGCAGTTATAGCGGCAAGGGGTCGAGTTACGAGCAGTACTTC.

This clonotype occurred a few times. The chain recombines TRBV20-1 with TRBJ2-2; perhaps TRBD1 as D (6 bases). The germline V gene encodes CDR1 DFQATT and CDR2 SNEGSKA (reference sequence). The V and J ends lost 5 bases and 4 bases respectively, with 14 bases between them. The CDR3 loop spans 14 amino acids. In DNA, the CDR3 is TGCAGTGCTTTTAAAGACAGGTCCACCGGGGAGCTGTTTTTT. It encodes CSAFKDRSTGELFF.

This clonotype has at least ten counts. CDR3 loop: CASSMGCPISFSETQYF. CDR3 nucleotides: TGTGCCAGCAGCATGGGATGTCCCATTTCTTTCTCTGAGACCCAGTACTTC. This sequence joins TRBV3-1 and TRBJ2-5; no clear D gene. The CDR3 is made up of 17 amino acids. V was cut by 5 bases and J by 5 bases, with 24 bases left in between. The germline V gene has CDR1 LGHDT and CDR2 YNNKEL (reference sequence).

This clonotype was recorded at least ten times. The V call is TRBV28, the J call TRBJ2-7; perhaps D is TRBD1 or TRBD2 (5 bases each). This CDR3 has 13 residues. V shed 6 bases and J shed 5 bases, with 14 bases lying between them. Germline CDR1 reads MDHEN; CDR2 reads SYDVKM. This CDR3 reads CASRPPTGHEQYF. The CDR3 region has the DNA TGTGCCAGCAGGCCCCCTACGGGACACGAGCAGTACTTC.